This record concerns one T cell receptor beta chain sequence. The antigen is not known. This could be a read error, since a much larger clone is one nucleotide away. For TCR beta, libraries came from iRepertoire HTBI primers and Arm-PCR of CDR3 regions. From the multiplex PCR reads, TCRdb called clonotypes with MiXCR, one entry per CDR3 protein. Among 350,000 to 450,000 distinct CDR3 sequences listed, 15% were seen once. The sample is drawn from a study of regulatory T cells in long-lasting Graves disease. Time point defined: newly diagnosed GD, antithyroid drugs for less than 3 months. RNA extracted from PBMCs served as the sequencing template. Overall study findings and caveats: Sampling was limited to peripheral blood rather than thyroid tissue.

In addition, the sample was reused for a study of T cells in Graves' hyperthyroidism and ophthalmopathy. That report notes: First-round RT-PCR targeting the TCR CDR3 was performed with the HTBI primer set. Researchers found most expanded thyroid clonotypes above 0.001 in blood as well.

The source was peripheral blood mononuclear cells (PBMCs), collected at new diagnosis, from a patient treated with antithyroid drugs. The sequence was obtained from a middle-aged woman with Graves disease.

This CDR3 is CASSQGGRGYEQYF. The DNA for the CDR3 is TGCGCCAGCAGCCAAGGCGGGAGGGGCTACGAGCAGTACTTC. V is TRBV4-1 and J is TRBJ2-7, with 9 bases matching TRBD2. V shed 1 base, J shed 3 bases, and the junction held 1 base outside the gene matches. The CDR3 totals 14 residues. From germline, CDR1 is MGHRA and CDR2 YSYEKL.